The 2 T cell receptor beta chains presented below share a single source sample, sequenced in a study of Ad26.COV2.S vaccination and SARS-CoV-2 variants. Treatment specified: around 19 received Ad26.COV2.S at low or high dose, single or two shots; about 5 received placebo; per-sample allocation not given. The samples were gathered on day 63 after the first injection of vaccine or placebo. Sequencing was performed with immunoSEQ multiplex PCR; in TCRdb, only in-frame clones are kept and a portion is missing. The table lists about 420,000 clones, 70% to 90% of them singletons. The sample was peripheral blood, taken in a trial of Ad26.COV2.S vaccine versus placebo. These receptors came from a person aged 18-60 years who received the Ad26.COV2.S COVID-19 vaccine or a placebo.

V is TRBV7-8 and J is TRBJ2-5, with a tentative D call TRBD2 (6 bases). Between the trimmed V and J ends, which lost 2 bases and 0 bases, there was a span of 19 bases. The CDR3 consists of 18 residues. Germline V gives CDR1 SGHVS, CDR2 FQNEAQ. The CDR3 DNA sequence: TGTGCCAGCAGCTTAAGGGGACTGAGCGGAATTTACCAAGAGACCCAGTACTTC. Its protein product is CASSLRGLSGIYQETQYF.

The CDR3 nucleotides are TGTGCCAGCAGCTTCCGGGACAGATACAATGAGCAGTTCTTC. Its translation: CASSFRDRYNEQFF. V usage is TRBV7-8 and J usage is TRBJ2-1, with 7 bases lining up with TRBD1. Trimming removed 3 bases from V and 4 bases from J; junction bases left unmatched: 3. The germline CDR1 and CDR2 sequences are SGHVS and FQNEAQ. There are 14 residues in the CDR3.